A selection of T cell receptor beta chains follows, all from one sample in a study of control samples from healthy donors and cancer patients. The assay was immunoSEQ multiplex PCR, and TCRdb's table has in-frame clones only and misses some. The profile covers some 120,000 clones, with about 95% appearing a single time and 3.6% taken by the ten largest. Specimen: blood. Receptor source: a man aged 25-45 years in good health. Each CDR3 is given with its conserved first and last residue. Fields, in order: CDR3 length, J gene, clone size, V gene, D gene, CDR3 protein, CDR3 DNA. A D gene is named only where the DNA matches it firmly. The listing skips clone size in some rows; elsewhere it reads once, few, many or a size class.

13	TRBJ1-1	.	TRBV6-2/TRBV6-3	.	CASSAGMNTEAFF	TGTGCCAGCAGTGCCGGGATGAACACTGAAGCTTTCTTT
19	TRBJ2-5	.	TRBV28	.	CASSLSDAGSWALIETQYF	TGTGCCAGCAGTTTATCCGATGCGGGGAGTTGGGCTCTCATAGAGACCCAGTACTTC
18	TRBJ2-6	.	TRBV7-9	.	CASSLDRDTLSGANVLTF	TGTGCCAGCAGCTTAGATAGGGATACCCTCTCTGGGGCCAACGTCCTGACTTTC
15	TRBJ2-7	.	TRBV5-8	.	CASSLVQGNHYEQYF	TGTGCCAGCAGCTTGGTACAGGGTAACCACTACGAGCAGTACTTC
14	TRBJ1-2	.	TRBV27	TRBD1	CASSPYDRDYGYTF	TGTGCCAGCAGTCCCTACGACAGGGACTATGGCTACACCTTC
12	TRBJ2-7	once	TRBV18	TRBD1	CASSQDRVEQYF	TGTGCCAGCTCACAGGACAGGGTCGAGCAGTACTTC
13	TRBJ2-7	.	TRBV6-2/TRBV6-3	.	CASSYSTSYEQYF	TGTGCCAGCAGCTACTCCACCTCCTACGAGCAGTACTTC
14	TRBJ1-5	.	TRBV9	.	CASSDGQLNQPQHF	TGTGCCAGCAGCGACGGACAGCTGAATCAGCCCCAGCATTTT
14	TRBJ2-2	.	TRBV19	.	CAGQNREGTGELFF	TGTGCCGGCCAAAACAGGGAAGGCACCGGGGAGCTGTTTTTT
14	TRBJ1-2	.	TRBV3-1/TRBV3-2	.	CASSQDPGNYGYTF	TGTGCCAGCAGCCAAGATCCAGGGAACTATGGCTACACCTTC
13	TRBJ1-4	.	TRBV7-6	.	CASSLQWDEKLFF	TGTGCCAGCAGCTTACAGTGGGATGAAAAACTGTTTTTT
15	TRBJ2-3	.	TRBV11-3	.	CASSLEGLTTDTQYF	TGTGCCAGCAGCTTAGAGGGGCTCACCACAGATACGCAGTATTTT
13	TRBJ1-3	.	TRBV5-1	.	CASGSGDGNTIYF	TGCGCCAGTGGTTCGGGGGATGGAAACACCATATATTTT
14	TRBJ1-5	.	TRBV19	.	CASSIGGYNQPQHF	TGTGCCAGTAGTATAGGCGGGTACAATCAGCCCCAGCATTTT
12	TRBJ1-1	.	TRBV6-6	.	CASTQGGTEAFF	TGTGCCAGCACACAGGGCGGCACTGAAGCTTTCTTT
15	TRBJ2-3	.	TRBV7-6	TRBD2	CASSLLAGGRDTQYF	TGTGCCAGCAGCTTACTAGCGGGGGGGCGCGATACGCAGTATTTT
15	TRBJ1-2	.	TRBV9	.	CASSVGDPTNYGYTF	TGTGCCAGCAGCGTAGGAGACCCCACTAACTATGGCTACACCTTC
13	TRBJ1-2	.	TRBV5-8	.	CASSSTGPYGYTF	TGTGCCAGCAGTTCCACAGGCCCCTATGGCTACACCTTC
13	TRBJ1-6	.	TRBV11-3	.	CASSLGRGSPLHF	TGTGCCAGCAGCTTAGGCCGTGGTTCACCCCTCCACTTT
15	TRBJ1-1	.	TRBV7-9	TRBD1	CASSELQGGNTEAFF	TGTGCCAGCAGCGAGCTACAGGGGGGGAACACTGAAGCTTTCTTT
17	TRBJ1-6	.	TRBV28	.	CASSSPGISSYNSPLHF	TGTGCCAGCAGTTCCCCTGGAATAAGCTCCTATAATTCACCCCTCCACTTT
16	TRBJ1-5	.	TRBV9	TRBD1	CASSVGDSFSNQPQHF	TGTGCCAGCAGCGTAGGGGACAGCTTTAGCAATCAGCCCCAGCATTTT
14	TRBJ1-1	.	TRBV7-2	.	CASSWTPVNTEAFF	TGTGCCAGCAGCTGGACACCGGTGAACACTGAAGCTTTCTTT
15	TRBJ2-5	.	TRBV4-1	.	CASSQAGATQETQYF	TGCGCCAGCAGCCAAGCCGGGGCCACCCAAGAGACCCAGTACTTC
17	TRBJ1-3	once	TRBV4-2	.	CASSQDYGQLSGNTIYF	TGTGCCAGCAGCCAAGATTACGGCCAGCTCTCTGGAAACACCATATATTTT
18	TRBJ2-5	.	TRBV21-1	.	CASSKARTSGGLGETQYF	TGTGCCAGCAGCAAAGCGCGTACTAGCGGGGGGCTCGGGGAGACCCAGTACTTC
15	TRBJ1-1	once	TRBV6-5	.	CASRRTRTENTEAFF	TGTGCCAGCAGGAGAACTCGGACGGAGAACACTGAAGCTTTCTTT
14	TRBJ2-7	.	TRBV6-5	.	CASSIDRGLPEQYF	TGTGCCAGCAGTATAGACAGAGGACTACCCGAGCAGTACTTC
16	TRBJ1-3	.	TRBV3-1/TRBV3-2	TRBD1	CASSPRATGVGNTIYF	TGTGCCAGCAGCCCGCGAGCGACAGGGGTTGGAAACACCATATATTTT
15	TRBJ2-2	.	TRBV11-2	TRBD2	CASPPTSVNTGELFF	TGTGCCAGCCCTCCCACTAGCGTGAACACCGGGGAGCTGTTTTTT
15	TRBJ2-7	.	TRBV7-9	TRBD2	CASSSGLAGLDEQYF	TGTGCCAGCAGCTCAGGACTAGCGGGGTTAGACGAGCAGTACTTC
12	TRBJ2-1	.	TRBV27	.	CASSYAGNEQFF	TGTGCCAGCAGTTACGCGGGCAATGAGCAGTTCTTC
15	TRBJ2-7	.	TRBV11-2	TRBD1	CASRVTGGPFYEQYF	TGTGCCAGCAGGGTGACAGGGGGACCCTTCTACGAGCAGTACTTC
15	TRBJ2-2	.	TRBV7-3	.	CASSSLGGSTGELFF	TGTGCCAGCAGTTCCTTAGGGGGAAGCACCGGGGAGCTGTTTTTT
12	TRBJ2-7	.	TRBV9	.	CASSRATGEQYF	TGTGCCAGCTCCCGGGCCACGGGAGAGCAGTACTTC
14	TRBJ1-2	.	TRBV11-2	TRBD1	CASSQTGGVRGYTF	TGTGCCAGCAGCCAGACAGGGGGCGTGAGGGGCTACACCTTC
14	TRBJ1-2	.	TRBV10-3	.	CAISENLQVYGYTF	TGTGCCATCAGTGAGAATCTGCAGGTCTATGGCTACACCTTC
15	TRBJ2-7	once	TRBV11-1	TRBD2	CASSLERLATYEQYF	TGTGCCAGCAGCTTAGAAAGACTAGCTACTTACGAGCAGTACTTC
17	TRBJ1-1	.	TRBV4-1	.	CASSQVRSRGRDTEAFF	TGCGCCAGCAGCCAAGTACGCTCACGTGGACGGGACACTGAAGCTTTCTTT
15	TRBJ2-7	.	TRBV11-2	.	CASSGLKGPLREQYF	TGTGCCAGCAGCGGGCTCAAGGGGCCCTTACGCGAGCAGTACTTC
18	TRBJ2-6	.	TRBV5-5	.	CASSLAENYLSGANVLTF	TGTGCCAGCAGCTTGGCCGAGAACTACTTATCAGGGGCCAACGTCCTGACTTTC
13	TRBJ1-6	.	TRBV6-4	.	CASSGTPNSPLHF	TGTGCCAGCAGTGGAACACCCAATTCACCCCTCCACTTT
16	TRBJ1-5	.	TRBV7-9	.	CASSPRTGSSNQPQHF	TGTGCCAGCAGCCCGAGAACAGGGTCAAGCAATCAGCCCCAGCATTTT
14	TRBJ1-4	.	TRBV27	.	CASRSLTTNEKLFF	TGTGCCAGCAGAAGTCTTACAACTAATGAAAAACTGTTTTTT
15	TRBJ1-4	.	TRBV5-4	TRBD1	CASSPQGATNEKLFF	TGTGCCAGCAGCCCACAGGGGGCAACTAATGAAAAACTGTTTTTT
12	TRBJ2-2	once	TRBV28	.	CATNRWTGELFF	TGTGCCACCAACAGATGGACCGGGGAGCTGTTTTTT
14	TRBJ1-5	.	TRBV7-9	TRBD1	CASSLDRDSQPQHF	TGTGCCAGCAGCTTAGACAGGGACAGTCAGCCCCAGCATTTT
13	TRBJ1-5	few	TRBV30	.	CAWSHRGNQPQHF	TGTGCCTGGAGCCACAGAGGCAATCAGCCCCAGCATTTT